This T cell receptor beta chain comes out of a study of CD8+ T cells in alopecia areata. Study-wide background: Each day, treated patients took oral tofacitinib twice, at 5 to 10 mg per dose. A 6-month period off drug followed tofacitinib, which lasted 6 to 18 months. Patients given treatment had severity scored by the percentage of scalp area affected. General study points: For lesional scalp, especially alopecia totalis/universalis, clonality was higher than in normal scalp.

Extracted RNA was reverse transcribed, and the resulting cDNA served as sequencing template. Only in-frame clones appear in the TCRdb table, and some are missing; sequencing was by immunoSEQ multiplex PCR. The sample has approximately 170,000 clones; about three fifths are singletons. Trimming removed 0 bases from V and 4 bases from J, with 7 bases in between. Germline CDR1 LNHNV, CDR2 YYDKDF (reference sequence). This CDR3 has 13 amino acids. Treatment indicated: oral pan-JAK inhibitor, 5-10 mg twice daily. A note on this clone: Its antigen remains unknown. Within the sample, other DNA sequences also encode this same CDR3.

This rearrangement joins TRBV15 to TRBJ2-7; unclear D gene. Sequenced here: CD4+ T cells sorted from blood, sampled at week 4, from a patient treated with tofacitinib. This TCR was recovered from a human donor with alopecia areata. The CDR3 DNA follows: TGTGCCACCAGCAGAGATCGTGGGTACGAGCAGTACTTC. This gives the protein CATSRDRGYEQYF.